This T cell receptor beta chain was sequenced for a study of technical replicates of blood from a few donors. Here immunoSEQ multiplex PCR was the method, and the copy in TCRdb shows in-frame clones only, minus some. The table has about 69,000 clones, over 80% seen once. The receptor's source is a human donor in good health. Some clones in this sample may be carry-over from other donors' samples. The sample was PBMCs.

Written as DNA, the CDR3 is TGTGCCATCGTGGGACAGCAGAACACTGAAGCTTTCTTT. Protein: CAIVGQQNTEAFF. V usage is TRBV10-3 and J usage is TRBJ1-1; 7 positions match TRBD1. The germline gives CDR1 ENHRY, CDR2 SYGVKD. Germline trimming cut 8 bases from V and 1 base from J; bases unmatched to any gene: 4. The CDR3 length is 13 residues.